The 17 T cell receptor beta chains in this list originate from one sample, sequenced in a study of blood T cell repertoires in COVID-19. TCRdb keeps only in-frame clones here, not all; method: immunoSEQ multiplex PCR. The table records about 300,000 clones, 90% of them present only once. Sequencing was done on a sample of PBMCs or T cells enriched from blood (not recorded which). The receptors come from a woman between 18 and 29 years old with acute COVID-19.

Remarks on this clone: An end of the junction differs from the germline gene, which may be a read error. The rearrangement links TRBV11-3 to TRBJ1-2; TRBD1 matches at 8 bases. Germline V gene lookup returns CDR1 SGHNT and CDR2 YENEEA. This CDR3 region has 11 residues. The CDR3 nucleotides are TGTGCCAGCAGCTTAGAGGGACAGGAGTACTTC. Amino acid sequence: CASSLEGQEYF.

The chain joins TRBV27 to TRBJ1-5; D possibly corresponds to TRBD1 (6 bases). The CDR3 is made up of 15 amino acids. The germline V gene encodes CDR1 MNHEY and CDR2 SMNVEV (reference sequence). V was pared by 1 base and J by 3 bases, with 10 bases between. In DNA form, the CDR3 reads TGTGCCAGCAGTTTATATGGGGGGGCCAATCAGCCCCAGCATTTT. Protein: CASSLYGGANQPQHF.

The V gene is TRBV19, the J gene TRBJ2-1; 9 nucleotides align to TRBD1. The CDR3 has 14 amino acids. The V gene's germline CDR1 is LNHDA and CDR2 SQIVND (reference sequence). With 6 bases clipped from V and 6 bases from J, the junction kept 6 bases outside the gene matches. The CDR3 protein is CASRGQGSGNEQFF. The CDR3 DNA follows: TGTGCCAGTAGGGGACAGGGTTCCGGCAATGAGCAGTTCTTC.

The V call is TRBV28, the J call TRBJ1-1, with no clear D. Germline CDR1 is MDHEN and CDR2 is SYDVKM. V was pared by 2 bases and J by 5 bases, with 6 bases between. CDR3 size: 12 residues. CDR3: CASSLPRTEAFF. The DNA of the CDR3 is TGTGCCAGCAGTTTACCCCGGACTGAAGCTTTCTTT.

The V call is TRBV19, the J call TRBJ2-6, with D perhaps matching TRBD2 (5 bases). CDR1 is LNHDA and CDR2 is SQIVND in the germline V gene (reference sequence). This CDR3 region has 19 residues. Between the trimmed V and J ends, which lost 1 base and 0 bases, there was a span of 16 bases. The CDR3 coding sequence is TGTGCCAGTAGTATAGCCGGGATAATGGAACCCTCTGGGGCCAACGTCCTGACTTTC. Translating it yields CASSIAGIMEPSGANVLTF.

The chain links TRBV5-1 to TRBJ1-1; 10 nucleotides match TRBD1. Germline assignment: CDR1 SGHRS and CDR2 YFSETQ. J was trimmed by 0 bases and V by 4 bases; bases with no gene match: 3. CDR3 length: 15 amino acids. The CDR3 reads CASSRDRGMNTEAFF. Written as DNA, the CDR3 is TGCGCCAGCAGCAGGGACAGGGGTATGAACACTGAAGCTTTCTTT.

The V gene is TRBV6-1, the J gene TRBJ2-5; 7 bases map to TRBD2. Trimming took 3 bases from V and 1 from J; bases not matched to a gene: 8. CDR1 and CDR2 from the germline V gene are MNHNS and SASEGT. The CDR3 spans 16 residues. In nucleotides, the CDR3 is TGTGCCAGCAGTGACCTGAAGTGGGAGGGCCAAGAGACCCAGTACTTC. It encodes CASSDLKWEGQETQYF.

The chain uses TRBV5-1 and TRBJ1-6; D not resolved. The CDR3 totals 14 residues. Germline V CDR1 and CDR2: SGHRS, YFSETQ. The V end was cut by 5 bases, the J end by 0 bases, with 6 bases between. CDR3: CASRESSYNSPLHF. As DNA, the CDR3 is TGCGCCAGCAGGGAGAGCTCCTATAATTCACCCCTCCACTTT.

The DNA of the CDR3 is TGTGCCATCAGTGAGTCGGCAGCGAGGGAAGTTGCCGGGGAGCTGTTTTTT. It yields the protein CAISESAAREVAGELFF. The V call is TRBV10-3, the J call TRBJ2-2, with D possibly being TRBD2 (5 bases). The CDR3 runs to 17 residues. From germline, CDR1 is ENHRY and CDR2 SYGVKD. V lost 0 bases, J lost 6 bases, and 17 bases lay in between.

The gene calls are TRBV6-5 and TRBJ1-1; tentative D call: TRBD1 (5 bases). Germline V lookup: CDR1 MNHEY, CDR2 SVGAGI. V shed 2 bases and J shed 5 bases, with 15 bases lying between them. CDR3 length: 15 residues. The CDR3, as DNA: TGTGCCAGCAGTTACAGGAGGGGATTGAGGACTGAAGCTTTCTTT. It translates to CASSYRRGLRTEAFF.

The count of this clone is one. The V gene is TRBV25-1, the J gene TRBJ2-1; D is possibly TRBD2 (5 bases). Per germline, CDR1 MGHDK and CDR2 SYGVNS. The CDR3 has 17 residues. V lost 2 bases and J lost 2, with 16 bases in between. The CDR3 nucleotides are TGTGCCAGCAGTGAAGCCCCTGGGGAGCGAGCCTACAATGAGCAGTTCTTC. It is translated as CASSEAPGERAYNEQFF. Filled out from reference TRBV25-1 and TRBJ2-1, the complete variable domain reads EADIYQTPRYLVIGTGKKITLECSQTMGHDKMYWYQQDPGMELHLIHYSYGVNSTEKGDLSSESTVSRIRTEHFPLTLESARPSHTSQYLCASSEAPGERAYNEQFFGPGTRLTVL.

The V and J genes are TRBV29-1 and TRBJ1-2; TRBD1 aligns across 7 bases. The length of the CDR3 is 11 residues. Unmatched junction bases numbered 4, after V lost 4 bases and J lost 8 bases. Germline V gene sequence: CDR1 SQVTM, CDR2 ANQGSEA. The CDR3 DNA follows: TGCAGCGTTGGACAGGGCTTCGGCTACACCTTC. Its protein is CSVGQGFGYTF.

Comment on this clone: The conserved phenylalanine or tryptophan normally closing the CDR3 is absent here, so this likely arose from a read error. The DNA is left out, because the CDR3 cannot be placed on it with certainty; the CDR3 is given as TCRdb lists it. The chain is built from TRBV27 and TRBJ1-2; the table's D call, TRBD1, was not checked against the DNA. Germline V lookup: CDR1 MNHEY, CDR2 SMNVEV (reference sequence). The CDR3 length is 10 residues, termini included. CDR3 sequence reads: CASSLDRGQL.

There are a few counts of this clone. CDR3 residues: CATSRGGGIDGTDTQYF. As DNA, the CDR3 is TGTGCCACCTCTCGGGGAGGCGGGATTGATGGCACAGATACGCAGTATTTT. This chain uses TRBV24-1 with TRBJ2-3, with D tentatively TRBD2 (6 bases). Germline loops: CDR1 KGHDR, CDR2 SFDVKD. V gave up 9 bases and J gave up 1 base, with 22 bases separating them. The CDR3 runs to 17 residues.

This clone was found once. The gene calls are TRBV5-1 and TRBJ1-5; TRBD1 might be the D (5 bases). Trimming took off 2 bases at V and 5 bases at J, with 11 bases between the two ends. Germline-derived CDR1 and CDR2 are SGHRS and YFSETQ. The CDR3 runs 14 residues. DNA of the CDR3: TGCGCCAGCAGCTTCGGGGGATACGATCAGCCCCAGCATTTT. This sequence encodes CASSFGGYDQPQHF.

The V call is TRBV4-2, the J call TRBJ2-2; D gene uncertain. The CDR3 has 15 amino acids. Germline values: CDR1 LGHNA, CDR2 YNFKEQ. The germline V and J ends were trimmed by 0 bases and 4 bases, with 9 bases remaining between them. The CDR3 sequence is CASSQDQVVTGELFF. In DNA, the CDR3 is TGTGCCAGCAGCCAAGATCAGGTTGTCACCGGGGAGCTGTTTTTT.

V usage is TRBV28 and J usage is TRBJ2-7; 7 bases align to TRBD2. The CDR3 is 16 residues long. The junction had 9 bases not matched to a gene; V was cut back by 4 bases and J by 0 bases. The germline V gene has CDR1 MDHEN and CDR2 SYDVKM. Here the CDR3 DNA reads TGTGCCAGCAGTTCCCTTTCGAGCGGGATCTCCTACGAGCAGTACTTC. As protein: CASSSLSSGISYEQYF.